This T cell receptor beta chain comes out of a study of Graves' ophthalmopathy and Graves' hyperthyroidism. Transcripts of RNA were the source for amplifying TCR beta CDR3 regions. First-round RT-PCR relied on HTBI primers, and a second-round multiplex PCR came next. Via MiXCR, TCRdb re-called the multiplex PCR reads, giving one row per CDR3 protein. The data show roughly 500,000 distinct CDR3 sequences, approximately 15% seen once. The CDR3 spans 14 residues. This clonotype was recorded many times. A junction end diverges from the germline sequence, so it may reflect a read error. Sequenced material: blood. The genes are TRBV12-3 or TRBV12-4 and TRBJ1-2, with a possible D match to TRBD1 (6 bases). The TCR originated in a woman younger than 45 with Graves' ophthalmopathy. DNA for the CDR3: TGTGCCACCAGTCGGGGGCCACGAGACTATGGCTACACCTTC. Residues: CATSRGPRDYGYTF.